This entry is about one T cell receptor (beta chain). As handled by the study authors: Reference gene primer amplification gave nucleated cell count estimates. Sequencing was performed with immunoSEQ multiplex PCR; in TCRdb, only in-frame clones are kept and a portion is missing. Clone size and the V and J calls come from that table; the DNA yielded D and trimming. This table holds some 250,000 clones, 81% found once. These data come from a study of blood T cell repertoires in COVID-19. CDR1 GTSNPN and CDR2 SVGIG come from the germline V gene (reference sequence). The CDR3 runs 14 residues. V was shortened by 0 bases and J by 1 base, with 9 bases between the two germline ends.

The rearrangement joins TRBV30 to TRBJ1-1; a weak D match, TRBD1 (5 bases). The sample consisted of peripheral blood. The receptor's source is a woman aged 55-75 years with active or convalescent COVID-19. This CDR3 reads CAWSVGQGNTEAFF. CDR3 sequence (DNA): TGTGCCTGGAGTGTAGGGCAGGGGAACACTGAAGCTTTCTTT. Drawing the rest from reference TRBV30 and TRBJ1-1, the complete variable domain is SQTIHQWPATLVQPVGSPLSLECTVEGTSNPNLYWYRQAAGRGLQLLFYSVGIGQISSEVPQNLSASRPQDRQFILSSKKLLLSDSGFYLCAWSVGQGNTEAFFGQGTRLTVV.